A selection of T cell receptor beta chains follows, all from one sample in a study of blood T cell repertoires in COVID-19. Here immunoSEQ multiplex PCR was the method, and the copy in TCRdb shows in-frame clones only, minus some. This table has about 150,000 clones, about 85% appearing once. Sequencing input: peripheral blood. These receptors were collected from a woman older than 75 with COVID-19, enrolled during active disease. The CDR3 runs from the conserved cysteine through the conserved F or W. A D gene is named only where the DNA matches it firmly. Size values are once, few and many counts, or a class for expanded clones, and some rows have none.

D	V	J	size	CDR3	DNA
TRBD2	TRBV5-6	TRBJ2-5	-	CASSLAGGQETQYF	TGTGCCAGCAGCTTAGCGGGAGGGCAAGAGACCCAGTACTTC
-	TRBV12-5	TRBJ1-5	-	CASGLEGRQPQHF	TGTGCTAGTGGTTTGGAGGGGCGTCAGCCCCAGCATTTT
-	TRBV2	TRBJ2-7	many	CASRQQGNSYEQYF	TGTGCCAGCAGGCAACAGGGTAACAGCTACGAGCAGTACTTC
-	TRBV5-4	TRBJ2-3	-	CASSLRGAVRTDTQYF	TGTGCCAGCAGCTTGCGTGGAGCAGTTCGCACAGATACGCAGTATTTT
-	TRBV6-1	TRBJ1-5	-	CASSEQEASNQPQHF	TGTGCCAGCAGTGAACAGGAGGCTAGCAATCAGCCCCAGCATTTT
-	TRBV28	TRBJ2-7	few	CASGRRSSVGEQYF	TGTGCCAGCGGGCGCCGATCTTCGGTTGGTGAGCAGTACTTC
TRBD2	TRBV3-1/TRBV3-2	TRBJ2-7	-	CASSLAREEQYF	TGTGCCAGCAGCCTCGCGCGGGAGGAGCAGTACTTC
-	TRBV5-4	TRBJ2-6	-	CASSLGYISGANVLTF	TGTGCCAGCAGCTTGGGATACATATCTGGGGCCAACGTCCTGACTTTC
-	TRBV5-1	TRBJ1-1	-	CASTGHSNTEAFF	TGCGCCAGCACGGGACATTCGAACACTGAAGCTTTCTTT
TRBD2	TRBV5-1	TRBJ2-3	-	CASSSPLAGGGVLGTDTQYF	TGCGCCAGCAGCTCACCTTTGGCGGGAGGTGGTGTTTTGGGCACAGATACGCAGTATTTT
TRBD2	TRBV3-1/TRBV3-2	TRBJ2-5	-	CASSPRRAGGGETQYF	TGTGCCAGCAGCCCCCGGAGGGCTGGCGGGGGAGAGACCCAGTACTTC
-	TRBV12-3/TRBV12-4	TRBJ1-3	once	CASSFAVGNTIYF	TGTGCCAGCAGTTTCGCAGTCGGAAACACCATATATTTT
-	TRBV2	TRBJ1-5	-	CASSGWGGQPQHF	TGTGCCAGCAGTGGCTGGGGAGGTCAGCCCCAGCATTTT
-	TRBV18	TRBJ1-5	-	CASSLDRTENQPQHF	TGTGCCAGCTCGCTCGACAGGACGGAAAATCAGCCCCAGCATTTT
TRBD2	TRBV6-6	TRBJ2-1	-	CASLGTGGDNEQFF	TGTGCCAGCCTGGGTACGGGGGGGGACAATGAGCAGTTCTTC
-	TRBV7-2	TRBJ2-1	-	CASSPKRASDEQFF	TGTGCCAGCAGCCCCAAGCGGGCTAGCGATGAGCAGTTCTTC
TRBD2	TRBV7-2	TRBJ2-1	-	CASSLSGGSYNEQFF	TGTGCCAGCAGCCTCAGCGGGGGCTCCTACAATGAGCAGTTCTTC
TRBD1	TRBV5-4	TRBJ2-3	-	CASSLGRQGARGDTQYF	TGTGCCAGCAGCTTGGGGCGACAGGGGGCCCGAGGAGATACGCAGTATTTT
-	TRBV7-9	TRBJ1-4	-	CASSLGLGDEKLFF	TGTGCCAGCAGCTTAGGGTTAGGGGATGAAAAACTGTTTTTT
TRBD1	TRBV5-1	TRBJ1-2	-	CASSSTGELGYTF	TGCGCCAGCAGCTCGACAGGGGAGTTGGGCTACACCTTC
-	TRBV5-1	TRBJ1-6	-	CASSSEGRPNSPLHF	TGCGCCAGCAGCTCGGAGGGAAGACCTAATTCACCCCTCCACTTT
TRBD1	TRBV27	TRBJ2-7	-	CASSLNPTSTGSYEQYF	TGTGCCAGCAGTTTAAATCCCACCTCGACAGGGAGCTACGAGCAGTACTTC
-	TRBV6-1	TRBJ1-2	-	CASSEAGQNYGYTF	TGTGCCAGCAGTGAAGCGGGCCAGAACTATGGCTACACCTTC
-	TRBV24-1	TRBJ2-3	-	CATSDSFDTQYF	TGTGCCACCAGTGATTCCTTTGATACGCAGTATTTT